This is a list of T cell receptor beta chains from one sample in a study of T cells in Graves' hyperthyroidism and ophthalmopathy. TCRdb ran MiXCR on the multiplex PCR reads and lists one entry per CDR3 protein. The sample yields about 610,000 distinct CDR3 sequences, about a sixth seen once. Specimen: blood. These receptors originate from a woman in her 40s with Graves' ophthalmopathy. Each CDR3 is given with its conserved first and last residue. The order of the fields is D gene, V gene, clone size, J gene, CDR3 length, CDR3 DNA, CDR3 protein. A D gene is named only where the DNA matches it firmly. Not every row has a clone size; where given, it reads once, few, many or a size class.

D: NA
V: TRBV7-8
size: NA
J: TRBJ2-2
length: 16
DNA: TGTGCCAGCAGCCCTACTTCGGGACATAACACCGGGGAGCGGTTTTTT
CDR3: CASSPTSGHNTGERFF

D: NA
V: TRBV2
size: many
J: TRBJ2-3
length: 13
DNA: TGTGCCAGCACGCAGGTCCCCACAGATACGCAGTATTTT
CDR3: CASTQVPTDTQYF

D: NA
V: TRBV28
size: many
J: TRBJ1-4
length: 17
DNA: TGTGCCAGCACGCCGGGCGACGTGGGGGCGAGGAGGGAAAAACTGTTTTTT
CDR3: CASTPGDVGARREKLFF

D: NA
V: TRBV27
size: NA
J: TRBJ2-7
length: 13
DNA: TGTGCCAGCAGTTGGGTCTCGGGCTACGAGCAGTACTTC
CDR3: CASSWVSGYEQYF

D: TRBD1
V: TRBV5-1
size: NA
J: TRBJ2-7
length: 16
DNA: TGCGCCAGCAGTGGGGGACAGGGCCTGGCGGGCTACGAGCAGTACTTC
CDR3: CASSGGQGLAGYEQYF

D: NA
V: TRBV2
size: many
J: TRBJ2-3
length: 13
DNA: TGTGCCAGCAGCCGGGACAACACAGATACGCAGTATTTT
CDR3: CASSRDNTDTQYF

D: NA
V: TRBV28
size: many
J: TRBJ2-2
length: 18
DNA: TGTGCCAGCAGCCCTTCGATCACAAACAGGGCCCTTACCGGGGAGCTGTTTTTT
CDR3: CASSPSITNRALTGELFF

D: NA
V: TRBV30
size: many
J: TRBJ1-3
length: 12
DNA: TGTGCCTGGTCAATCTCTGGAAACACCATATATTTT
CDR3: CAWSISGNTIYF

D: NA
V: TRBV28
size: NA
J: TRBJ1-2
length: 14
DNA: TGTGCCAGCAGTTTAATCTGGGAGGGGTATGGCTACACCTTC
CDR3: CASSLIWEGYGYTF

D: NA
V: TRBV12-3/TRBV12-4
size: many
J: TRBJ2-5
length: 12
DNA: TGTGCCAGCAGTCTCAATATGGAGACCCAGTACTTC
CDR3: CASSLNMETQYF

D: NA
V: TRBV5-8
size: many
J: TRBJ2-7
length: 13
DNA: TGTGCCAGCCGAGTGACTGGATCCTACGAGCAGTACTTC
CDR3: CASRVTGSYEQYF

D: NA
V: TRBV10-2
size: NA
J: TRBJ2-3
length: 12
DNA: TGCGCCAGCAGTAGTCAGGGAGGTACGCAGTATTTT
CDR3: CASSSQGGTQYF

D: NA
V: TRBV3-1
size: few
J: TRBJ1-3
length: 15
DNA: TGTGCCAGCAGCCAAGAGTATTCAACCGGGAACACCATATATTTT
CDR3: CASSQEYSTGNTIYF

D: TRBD1
V: TRBV6-2/TRBV6-3
size: NA
J: TRBJ1-2
length: 15
DNA: TGTGCCATCAAGGACAGGGGCTTGATAGACTATGGCTACACCTTC
CDR3: CAIKDRGLIDYGYTF

D: TRBD1
V: TRBV5-4
size: NA
J: TRBJ2-1
length: 16
DNA: TGTGCCAGCAGCTTGGCTATGACAGGGGGCAACAATGAGCAGTTCTTC
CDR3: CASSLAMTGGNNEQFF

D: TRBD1
V: TRBV18
size: few
J: TRBJ1-3
length: 16
DNA: TGTGCCAGCTCACCGGGACAGGGAGTCTCCGGAAACACCATATATTTT
CDR3: CASSPGQGVSGNTIYF

D: TRBD1
V: TRBV11-2
size: many
J: TRBJ1-2
length: 13
DNA: TGTGCCAGCAGCCCGGGACAGGAATATGGCTACACCTTC
CDR3: CASSPGQEYGYTF

D: TRBD1
V: TRBV11-2
size: NA
J: TRBJ2-7
length: 14
DNA: TGTGCCAGCAGCTGGGACAGGGCCGACCACGAGCAGTACTTC
CDR3: CASSWDRADHEQYF

D: NA
V: TRBV7-9
size: few
J: TRBJ2-5
length: 13
DNA: TGTGCCAGCAGCTTAGCCCCCGGGGGCATATGGAACTTC
CDR3: CASSLAPGGIWNF

D: TRBD2
V: TRBV24-1
size: NA
J: TRBJ2-3
length: 17
DNA: TGTGCCACCAGTGAGCGGACTAGCGGGAGGGCCACAGATACGCAGTATTTT
CDR3: CATSERTSGRATDTQYF

D: NA
V: TRBV5-1
size: few
J: TRBJ2-3
length: 15
DNA: TGCGCCAGCTTCCGGGGAACTCCCGGCACAGATACGCAGTATTTT
CDR3: CASFRGTPGTDTQYF

D: TRBD1
V: TRBV18
size: few
J: TRBJ1-6
length: 14
DNA: TGTGCCAGCTCACCCGGGACAGGGGCAACACCCCTCCACTTT
CDR3: CASSPGTGATPLHF